The 27 T cell receptor beta chains listed next were all sequenced from one sample in a study of CD8 T cells in ankylosing spondylitis. TCRdb called the 5' RACE reads again in MiXCR, with one record for every CDR3 protein. Of 700,000 to 1,000,000 distinct CDR3 sequences in the sample, approximately 10% were seen once. Study findings and constraints: Typical of ankylosing spondylitis blood, it appeared, was a TCR beta motif of under 10 highly homologous variants.

For these TCRs, the target antigens are not known. The source material was blood, either unsorted or a sorted T cell fraction (not recorded which). These receptors were obtained from a male donor with ankylosing spondylitis.

Many counts were recorded for this clonotype. V usage is TRBV7-2 and J usage is TRBJ1-1; 7 nucleotides match TRBD1. CDR3 length: 16 amino acids. With V trimmed by 5 bases and J by 4 bases, 13 bases remained unmatched. The germline CDR1 and CDR2 sequences are SGHTA and FQGNSA. CDR3 DNA: TGTGCCAGCAGCAGCCCCCAGGGGGTGGGTGTCACTGAAGCTTTCTTT. Encoded protein: CASSSPQGVGVTEAFF.

This clonotype was seen repeatedly, ten times or more. This sequence joins TRBV4-3 and TRBJ2-1; TRBD2 agrees at 8 bases. This CDR3 has 13 amino acids. CDR1 and CDR2 (germline): LGHNA, YSLEER. With V trimmed by 3 bases and J by 8 bases, 3 bases remained unmatched. The CDR3 loop reads CASSQDSGDEQFF. As DNA, the CDR3 is TGCGCCAGCAGCCAGGATAGCGGGGATGAGCAGTTCTTC.

This clonotype was picked up many times. The chain carries TRBV30 and TRBJ2-5; tentatively, D is TRBD1 (7 bases). Germline V gene lookup returns CDR1 GTSNPN and CDR2 SVGIG (reference sequence). The V gene lost 1 base and the J gene lost 5 bases, with 20 bases spanning the gap. The CDR3 runs 16 residues. This chain's CDR3 is CAWSEGSGGLGETQYF. The CDR3 DNA follows: TGTGCCTGGAGTGAAGGATCAGGGGGACTTGGCGAGACCCAGTACTTC.

The V gene is TRBV9, the J gene TRBJ2-5; tentatively, D is TRBD2 (8 bases). Deletions cut 7 bases from V and 4 bases from J, with 26 bases between. Germline CDR1 is SGDLS and CDR2 is YYNGEE. CDR3 size: 17 residues. CDR3 DNA: TGTGCCAGCGCCGGAACCCCGGGAGGGGGCTTCGGAGAGACCCAGTACTTC. Translating it yields CASAGTPGGGFGETQYF. The whole variable domain, filled in from reference TRBV9 and TRBJ2-5, reads DSGVTQTPKHLITATGQRVTLRCSPRSGDLSVYWYQQSLDQGLQFLIQYYNGEERAKGNILERFSAQQFPDLHSELNLSSLELGDSALYFCASAGTPGGGFGETQYFGPGTRLLVL.

The rearrangement joins TRBV20-1 to TRBJ2-1; the D gene could be TRBD1 or TRBD2 (5 bases each). CDR1 DFQATT and CDR2 SNEGSKA come from the germline V gene (reference sequence). The CDR3 has 14 amino acids. The V end was cut by 4 bases, the J end by 3 bases, with 13 bases between. The CDR3 DNA reads TGCAGTGCTAATCAAACGGGACGCTACAATGAGCAGTTCTTC. This codes for CSANQTGRYNEQFF.

In this sample, this clonotype turned up a few times. This rearrangement joins TRBV20-1 to TRBJ1-3; TRBD1 aligns across 7 bases. Germline V gives CDR1 DFQATT, CDR2 SNEGSKA (reference sequence). CDR3 length: 14 amino acids. Germline trimming cut 4 bases from V and 3 bases from J; bases unmatched to any gene: 6. CDR3 nucleotide sequence: TGCAGTGCTACCAAACAGGGGAATGGAAACACCATATATTTT. Its translation: CSATKQGNGNTIYF.

The chain recombines TRBV20-1 with TRBJ2-3, with 7 bases lining up with TRBD2. The CDR3 consists of 13 residues. J was trimmed by 5 bases and V by 7 bases; bases with no gene match: 9. Germline assignment: CDR1 DFQATT and CDR2 SNEGSKA (reference sequence). CDR3 coding DNA: TGCAGTGGAAGTCGGGCGGGGGTAGATACGCAGTATTTT. As protein: CSGSRAGVDTQYF.

This clonotype turned up a few times. The rearrangement uses TRBV20-1 and TRBJ2-5, with a weak D call TRBD2 (6 bases). Germline V gene sequence: CDR1 DFQATT, CDR2 SNEGSKA (reference sequence). There are 13 residues in the CDR3. V was cut by 6 bases and J by 4 bases, with 15 bases left in between. CDR3 nucleotides: TGCAGTGCCCCGTCCCGACTAGGAGAGACCCAGTACTTC. It encodes CSAPSRLGETQYF.

This clonotype was counted many times. In DNA, the CDR3 is TGTGCCAGCAGTTTAGAAGGACCCGGAGGCGGCTACACCTTC. This codes for CASSLEGPGGGYTF. This chain uses TRBV12-3 or TRBV12-4 with TRBJ1-2; D call uncertain. The CDR3 sequence is 14 residues long. Trimming pared 1 base from V and 8 bases from J, leaving 14 bases between.

This clonotype appeared many times. The genes are TRBV20-1 and TRBJ2-3; 8 bases are shared with TRBD2. The germline CDR1 and CDR2 sequences are DFQATT and SNEGSKA (reference sequence). V trimming: 3 bases; J trimming: 2 bases; junction bases outside the gene matches: 7. The CDR3 spans 15 residues. CDR3 amino acids: CSARRAGGATDTQYF. CDR3 in DNA: TGCAGTGCTAGGAGGGCCGGGGGGGCCACAGATACGCAGTATTTT.

This clonotype was detected a few times. The V call is TRBV4-3, the J call TRBJ1-4; D is unresolved. Germline values: CDR1 LGHNA, CDR2 YSLEER. The CDR3 totals 15 residues. V lost 4 bases to trimming and J lost 7 bases, with 16 bases between them. CDR3 region: CASSLAGGWGEKLFF. The CDR3 DNA follows: TGCGCCAGCAGCCTGGCTGGAGGGTGGGGTGAAAAACTGTTTTTT.

This clonotype turned up a few times. The J gene is TRBJ2-2, the V gene TRBV20-1; D unresolved. The CDR3 is made up of 12 amino acids. Trimming left V 4 bases short and J 2 bases short, with 5 bases between. Germline V gene data show CDR1 as DFQATT and CDR2 as SNEGSKA (reference sequence). As DNA, the CDR3 is TGCAGTGCTATCGCCAACACCGGGGAGCTGTTTTTT. This sequence encodes CSAIANTGELFF.

This clonotype was found many times. The germline gene is not matched at one end of the junction; a read error may be the cause. This sequence joins TRBV5-1 and TRBJ1-1; possibly TRBD1 for D (5 bases). The CDR3 sequence is 13 residues long. The V gene's germline CDR1 is SGHRS and CDR2 YFSETQ. DNA for the CDR3: TGTGCCAGCAGCTTAGGGGTGAACACTGAAGCTTTCTTT. It is translated as CASSLGVNTEAFF. Full variable domain (missing parts from reference TRBV5-1 and TRBJ1-1): KAGVTQTPRYLIKTRGQQVTLSCSPISGHRSVSWYQQTPGQGLQFLFEYFSETQRNKGNFPGRFSGRQFSNSRSEMNVSTLELGDSALYLCASSLGVNTEAFFGQGTRLTVV.

This clonotype turned up a few times. The chain combines TRBV7-3 with TRBJ2-3, with TRBD1 matching over 9 bases. V shed 5 bases, J shed 1 base, and the junction held 4 bases outside the gene matches. This CDR3 is 15 amino acids long. The germline V gene encodes CDR1 SGHTA and CDR2 FQGTGA. The chain's CDR3 is CASSRGQGGTDTQYF. The CDR3 nucleotides are TGTGCCAGCAGCAGGGGACAGGGTGGCACAGATACGCAGTATTTT.

This clonotype showed up just a few times. The rearrangement links TRBV6-5 to TRBJ2-3; TRBD2 matches at 7 bases. The CDR3 spans 17 residues. V lost 4 bases, J lost 2 bases, and 12 bases stayed unmatched. The germline gives CDR1 MNHEY, CDR2 SVGAGI. The CDR3 DNA is TGTGCCAGCAGTTCTCCCGGGATAGCGGGCCTCACAGATACGCAGTATTTT. Protein sequence: CASSSPGIAGLTDTQYF.

V and J are TRBV5-1 and TRBJ2-1, with TRBD2 as a possible D gene (5 bases). From germline, CDR1 is SGHRS and CDR2 YFSETQ. The V end was cut by 1 base, the J end by 0 bases, with 8 bases between. The CDR3 runs to 15 residues. The CDR3 here is CASSLWTDSYNEQFF. The CDR3 coding sequence is TGCGCCAGCAGCTTGTGGACTGACTCCTACAATGAGCAGTTCTTC.

This clonotype turned up a few times. The chain has TRBV4-1 and TRBJ2-1; 10 nucleotides match TRBD2. The CDR3 has 14 amino acids. Trimming at V came to 9 bases and at J to 3 bases, leaving 5 bases not matched to a gene. From germline, CDR1 is MGHRA and CDR2 YSYEKL. The CDR3 region has the DNA TGCGCCAGTCAGCGGGGGGGGGTCTACAATGAGCAGTTCTTC. Translating it yields CASQRGGVYNEQFF.

This chain uses TRBV12-3 or TRBV12-4 with TRBJ1-1, with 7 bases lining up with TRBD1. With V trimmed by 3 bases and J by 6 bases, 7 bases remained unmatched. The CDR3 loop spans 14 amino acids. The DNA for the CDR3 is TGTGCCAGCAGTTTTCTACAGGGGATCGCTGAAGCTTTCTTT. Its protein product is CASSFLQGIAEAFF.

This clonotype came up a few times. The rearrangement joins TRBV12-5 to TRBJ2-7, with 7 bases identical to TRBD2. The CDR3 is 15 amino acids. Germline V gives CDR1 LGHNT, CDR2 FRNRAP. V trimming: 1 base; J trimming: 3 bases; junction bases outside the gene matches: 6. The CDR3 nucleotides are TGTGCTAGTGGTTTGGGTACAGGCGGGGGCTACGAGCAGTACTTC. Its translation: CASGLGTGGGYEQYF.

V usage is TRBV30 and J usage is TRBJ1-2, with a weak D call TRBD1 (5 bases). Trimming cost V 2 bases and J 2 bases, with 15 bases left between them. Germline CDR1 GTSNPN, CDR2 SVGIG (reference sequence). The CDR3 contains 15 residues. Written as DNA, the CDR3 is TGTGCCTGGAGTCCCCCGGACACATGGAACTATGGCTACACCTTC. Translation gives CAWSPPDTWNYGYTF.

This clonotype was detected only a few times. The genes are TRBV6-2 or TRBV6-3 and TRBJ2-3; the match to TRBD2 covers 9 bases. V was clipped by 4 bases and J by 2 bases; unmatched bases: 10. CDR3 length: 17 residues. In germline, CDR1 is MNHEY, CDR2 SVGEGT. CDR3 bases: TGTGCCAGCAGTTTCCCTGTAGCGGGAGCCGCCACAGATACGCAGTATTTT. Its translation: CASSFPVAGAATDTQYF.

Ten or more counts support this clonotype. The junction departs from germline at one end; a sequencing error may be responsible. The V call is TRBV3-1, the J call TRBJ2-5; TRBD2 might be the D (6 bases). The CDR3 runs to 14 residues. Germline CDR1 LGHDT, CDR2 YNNKEL (reference sequence). The CDR3 reads CASRQVGTLETQYF. The DNA of the CDR3 is TGTGCCAGCAGGCAAGTTGGGACTTTAGAGACCCAGTACTTC.

This chain connects TRBV7-2 to TRBJ2-1; TRBD1 or TRBD2 may be the D gene (6 bases each). The V end was cut by 8 bases, the J end by 7 bases, with 15 bases between. The germline V gene encodes CDR1 SGHTA and CDR2 FQGNSA. The CDR3 length is 13 residues. The CDR3 region has the DNA TGTGCCAGCGACCCCGGGGGCATGAATGAGCAGTTCTTC. This gives the protein CASDPGGMNEQFF.

V usage is TRBV4-3 and J usage is TRBJ2-5; tentative D call: TRBD1 (5 bases). V lost 0 bases and J lost 3, with 14 bases in between. This CDR3 spans 16 amino acids. Germline assignment: CDR1 LGHNA and CDR2 YSLEER. In DNA form, the CDR3 reads TGCGCCAGCAGCCAAGAGAGTGATTTCAGGGAAGAGACCCAGTACTTC. Amino acids: CASSQESDFREETQYF.

This clonotype was seen at least ten times. V gene TRBV2 combines with J gene TRBJ2-3, with unresolved D. Trimming took off 2 bases at V and 1 base at J, with 7 bases between the two ends. The V gene's germline CDR1 is SNHLY and CDR2 FYNNEI. The CDR3 extends over 14 amino acids. The CDR3 DNA follows: TGTGCCAGCAGTGAACTCAGCCGCACAGATACGCAGTATTTT. The encoded protein is CASSELSRTDTQYF.

This clonotype showed up many times. CDR3 residues: CASSLLGSGRYEQYF. The CDR3 DNA is TGTGCCAGCAGTTTGTTAGGTTCTGGGAGGTACGAGCAGTACTTC. This rearrangement joins TRBV12-3 or TRBV12-4 to TRBJ2-7; TRBD2 might be the D (6 bases). V gave up 3 bases and J gave up 4 bases, with 16 bases separating them. CDR3 length: 15 amino acids.

CDR3: CATSIPRPTNEKLFF. CDR3 bases: TGTGCCACCAGCATCCCCCGGCCAACTAATGAAAAACTGTTTTTT. The chain carries TRBV15 and TRBJ1-4; D uncertain. This CDR3 comprises 15 residues. Trimming took off 4 bases at V and 0 bases at J, with 9 bases between the two ends. The germline CDR1 and CDR2 sequences are LNHNV and YYDKDF (reference sequence).